This T cell receptor beta chain was documented in a study of T-cell memory formation after mild COVID-19. Looking at the study overall: Clusters of TCRs were largely donor specific. Findings and limits, study-wide: Day 15 to 85 contracting clones showed balanced CD4/CD8; day 15 to 37 expanders favored CD4+.

The CDR3 runs to 19 residues. With 0 bases clipped from V and 5 bases from J, the junction kept 18 bases outside the gene matches. The germline V gene has CDR1 SGDLS and CDR2 YYNGEE. Comments on this clonotype: Its antigen is unidentified.

TCRdb ran MiXCR on the 5' RACE reads and lists one entry per CDR3 protein. The table lists 400,000 to 500,000 distinct CDR3 sequences, over 15% of them singletons, with under 25% in the top ten. The sample was PBMCs or a T cell subset sorted from them (not recorded which). The sequence was obtained from a man aged 18 to 30 who had mild COVID-19 (a few samples of this study predate the infection). Cell type and time point are not known. The chain couples TRBV9 to TRBJ1-2; 8 bases are shared with TRBD1. The chain's CDR3 is CASSVAKDPNRQGRYGYTF. DNA of the CDR3: TGTGCCAGCAGCGTAGCCAAAGACCCCAATCGACAGGGGAGATATGGCTACACCTTC.